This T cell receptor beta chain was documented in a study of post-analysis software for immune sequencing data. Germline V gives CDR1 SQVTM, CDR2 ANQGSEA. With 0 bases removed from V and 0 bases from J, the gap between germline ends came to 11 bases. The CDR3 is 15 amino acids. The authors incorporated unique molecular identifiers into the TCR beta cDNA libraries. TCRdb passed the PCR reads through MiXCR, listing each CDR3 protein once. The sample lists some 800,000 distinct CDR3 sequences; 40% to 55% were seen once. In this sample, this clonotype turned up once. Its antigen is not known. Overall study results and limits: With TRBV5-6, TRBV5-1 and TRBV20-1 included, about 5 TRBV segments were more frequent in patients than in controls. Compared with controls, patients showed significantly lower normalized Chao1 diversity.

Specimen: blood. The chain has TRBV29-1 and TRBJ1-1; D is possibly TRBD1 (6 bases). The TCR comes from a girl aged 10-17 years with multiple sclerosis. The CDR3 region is CSVEDLPGVNTEAFF. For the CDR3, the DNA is TGCAGCGTTGAAGATCTACCAGGGGTGAACACTGAAGCTTTCTTT. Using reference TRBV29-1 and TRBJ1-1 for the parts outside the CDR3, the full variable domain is SAVISQKPSRDICQRGTSLTIQCQVDSQVTMMFWYRQQPGQSLTLIATANQGSEATYESGFVIDKFPISRPNLTFSTLTVSNMSPEDSSIYLCSVEDLPGVNTEAFFGQGTRLTVV.